The text below deals with one T cell receptor (beta chain). The CDR3 runs to 13 residues. From germline, CDR1 is SQVTM and CDR2 ANQGSEA. Between the trimmed V and J ends, which lost 3 bases and 6 bases, there was a span of 12 bases. Only in-frame clones appear in the TCRdb table, and some are missing; sequencing was by immunoSEQ multiplex PCR. The data show about 29,000 clones, about 85% seen once. This record belongs to a study of monozygotic twins with cystic fibrosis. V is TRBV29-1 and J is TRBJ2-1, with D possibly being TRBD2 (6 bases). The specimen sequenced was blood. The clonotype comes from a girl aged 2 to 10 with cystic fibrosis. The CDR3: CSVDRLVFNEQFF. CDR3 bases: TGCAGCGTTGACCGACTAGTATTCAATGAGCAGTTCTTC.